This TCR beta chain was identified in a study of T cells after posttransplantation cyclophosphamide. Germline loops: CDR1 MNHEY, CDR2 SVGAGI. CDR3 length: 14 residues. The V and J ends lost 6 bases and 4 bases, in that order; junction bases with no gene match: 8. Control samples came 1 year after myeloablative marrow transplants with methotrexate plus calcineurin inhibitor. Clones were sequenced by immunoSEQ multiplex PCR, and TCRdb holds only the in-frame ones, with some missing. The sample shows about 9,900 clones, around 87% of them seen only once. V and J are TRBV6-5 and TRBJ2-7, with 8 bases that match TRBD1. This TCR came from a male patient between 25 and 39 years old who received an allogeneic stem cell transplant from an unrelated donor, was CMV-positive, and had no GVHD. The graft donor may have contributed some T cells. The sequencing here drew on PBMCs, taken after an allogeneic stem cell transplant with a calcineurin inhibitor and methotrexate. CDR3 nucleotides: TGTGCCAGCAGACGGACAGGGAGATTATACGAGCAGTACTTC. Its translation: CASRRTGRLYEQYF.